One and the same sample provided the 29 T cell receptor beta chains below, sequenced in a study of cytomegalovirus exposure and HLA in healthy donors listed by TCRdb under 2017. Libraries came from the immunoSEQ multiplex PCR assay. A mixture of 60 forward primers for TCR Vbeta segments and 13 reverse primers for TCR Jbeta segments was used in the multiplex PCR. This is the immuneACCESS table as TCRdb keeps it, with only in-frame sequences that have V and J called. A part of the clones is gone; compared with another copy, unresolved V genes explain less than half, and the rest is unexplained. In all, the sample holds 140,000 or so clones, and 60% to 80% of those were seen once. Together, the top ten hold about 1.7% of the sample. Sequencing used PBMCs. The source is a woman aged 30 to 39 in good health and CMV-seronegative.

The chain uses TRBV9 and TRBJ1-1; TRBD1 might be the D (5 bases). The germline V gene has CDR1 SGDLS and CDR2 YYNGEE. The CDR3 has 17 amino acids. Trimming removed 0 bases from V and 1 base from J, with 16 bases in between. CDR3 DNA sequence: TGTGCCAGCAGCGTAGTAGAGTTAGGGAGGGGGAACACTGAAGCTTTCTTT. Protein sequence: CASSVVELGRGNTEAFF.

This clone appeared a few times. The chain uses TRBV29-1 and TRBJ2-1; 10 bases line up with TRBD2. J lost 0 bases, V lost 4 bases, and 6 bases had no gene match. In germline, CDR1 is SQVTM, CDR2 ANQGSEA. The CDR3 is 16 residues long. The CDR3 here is CSVGTSGASSYNEQFF. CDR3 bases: TGCAGCGTTGGTACTAGCGGGGCGAGCTCCTACAATGAGCAGTTCTTC.

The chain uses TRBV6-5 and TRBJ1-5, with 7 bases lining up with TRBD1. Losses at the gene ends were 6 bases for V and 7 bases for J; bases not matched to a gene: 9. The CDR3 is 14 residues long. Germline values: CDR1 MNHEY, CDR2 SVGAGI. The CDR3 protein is CASSPTGTGQPQHF. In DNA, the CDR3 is TGTGCCAGCAGCCCGACAGGGACCGGGCAGCCCCAGCATTTT.

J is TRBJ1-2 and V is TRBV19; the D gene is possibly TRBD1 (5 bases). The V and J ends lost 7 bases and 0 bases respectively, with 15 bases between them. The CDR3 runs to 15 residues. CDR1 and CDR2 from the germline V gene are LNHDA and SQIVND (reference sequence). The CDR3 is CASNRQGQTNYGYTF. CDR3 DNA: TGTGCCAGTAATCGCCAGGGCCAGACTAACTATGGCTACACCTTC.

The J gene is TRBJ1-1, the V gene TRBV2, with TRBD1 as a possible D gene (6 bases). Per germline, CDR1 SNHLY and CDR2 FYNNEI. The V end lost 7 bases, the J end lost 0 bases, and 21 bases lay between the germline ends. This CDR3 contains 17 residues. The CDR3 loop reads CASMKGLGTTMNTEAFF. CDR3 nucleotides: TGTGCCAGCATGAAGGGGTTAGGGACAACCATGAACACTGAAGCTTTCTTT.

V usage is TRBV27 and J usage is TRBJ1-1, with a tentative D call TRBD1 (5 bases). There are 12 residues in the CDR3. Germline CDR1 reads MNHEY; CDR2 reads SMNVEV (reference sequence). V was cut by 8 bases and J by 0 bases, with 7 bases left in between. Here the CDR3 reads CASGQLNTEAFF. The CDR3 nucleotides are TGTGCCAGCGGACAATTGAACACTGAAGCTTTCTTT.

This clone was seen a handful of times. CDR3 nucleotides: TGTGCCAGCAGCCCCTACGGAACAAGGGGATTTGGGATGAACACTGAAGCTTTCTTT. Its translation is CASSPYGTRGFGMNTEAFF. The genes are TRBV13 and TRBJ1-1; weak D call: TRBD1 (5 bases). Looked up from germline, CDR1 is PRHDT and CDR2 is FYEKMQ (reference sequence). This CDR3 is built from 19 residues. Trimming shortened V by 5 bases and J by 0 bases, and 25 bases separated the two germline ends. Filled out from reference TRBV13 and TRBJ1-1, the complete variable domain reads AAGVIQSPRHLIKEKRETATLKCYPIPRHDTVYWYQQGPGQDPQFLISFYEKMQSDKGSIPDRFSAQQFSDYHSELNMSSLELGDSALYFCASSPYGTRGFGMNTEAFFGQGTRLTVV.

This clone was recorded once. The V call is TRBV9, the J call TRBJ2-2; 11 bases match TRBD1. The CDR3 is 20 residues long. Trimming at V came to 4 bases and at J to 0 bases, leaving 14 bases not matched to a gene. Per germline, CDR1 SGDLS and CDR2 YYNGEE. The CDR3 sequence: CASSRTGGTGGFANTGELFF. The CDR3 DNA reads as TGTGCCAGCAGCCGTACCGGGGGGACAGGGGGTTTCGCGAACACCGGGGAGCTGTTTTTT.

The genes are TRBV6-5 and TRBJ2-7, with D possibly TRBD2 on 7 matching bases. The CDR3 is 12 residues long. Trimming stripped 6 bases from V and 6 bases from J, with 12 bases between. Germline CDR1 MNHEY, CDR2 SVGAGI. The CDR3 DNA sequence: TGTGCCAGCAGCCGCGGGGGCGGCGAGCAGTACTTC. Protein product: CASSRGGGEQYF.

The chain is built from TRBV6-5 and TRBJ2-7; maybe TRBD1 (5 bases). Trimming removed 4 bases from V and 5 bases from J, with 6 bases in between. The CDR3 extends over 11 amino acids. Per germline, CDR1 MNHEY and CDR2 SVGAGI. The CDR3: CASSLGDEQYF. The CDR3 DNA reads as TGTGCCAGCAGTTTAGGGGACGAGCAGTACTTC.

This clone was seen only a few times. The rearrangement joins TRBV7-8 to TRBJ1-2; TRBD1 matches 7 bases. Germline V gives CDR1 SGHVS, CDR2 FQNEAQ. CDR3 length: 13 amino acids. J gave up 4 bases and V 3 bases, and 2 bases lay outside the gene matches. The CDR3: CASSFQGVYGYTF. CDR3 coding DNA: TGTGCCAGCAGCTTCCAGGGGGTCTATGGCTACACCTTC.

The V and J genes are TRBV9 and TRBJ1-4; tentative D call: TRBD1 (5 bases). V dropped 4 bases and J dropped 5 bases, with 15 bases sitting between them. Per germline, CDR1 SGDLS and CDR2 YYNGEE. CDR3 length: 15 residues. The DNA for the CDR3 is TGTGCCAGCAGCCTAGGGGCGGGGGGAAATGAAAAACTGTTTTTT. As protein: CASSLGAGGNEKLFF.

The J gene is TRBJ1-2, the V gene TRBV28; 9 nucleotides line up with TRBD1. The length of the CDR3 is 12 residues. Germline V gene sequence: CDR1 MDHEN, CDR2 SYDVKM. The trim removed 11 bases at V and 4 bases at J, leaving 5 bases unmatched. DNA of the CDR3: TGTGCCGCCGAACAGGGGGCCTATGGCTACACCTTC. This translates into CAAEQGAYGYTF.

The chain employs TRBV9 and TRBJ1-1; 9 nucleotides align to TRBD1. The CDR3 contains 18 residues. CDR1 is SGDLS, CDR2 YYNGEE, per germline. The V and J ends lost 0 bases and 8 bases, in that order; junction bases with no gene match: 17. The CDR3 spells CASSVALSPGTGPVEAFF. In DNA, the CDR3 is TGTGCCAGCAGCGTAGCCCTATCTCCCGGGACAGGGCCTGTGGAAGCTTTCTTT.

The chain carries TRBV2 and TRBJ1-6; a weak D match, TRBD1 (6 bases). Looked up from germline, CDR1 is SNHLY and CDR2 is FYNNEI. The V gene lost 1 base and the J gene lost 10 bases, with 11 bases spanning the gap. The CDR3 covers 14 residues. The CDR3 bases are TGTGCCAGCAGTGAAGAGCGGGGGGCCTCACCCCTCCACTTT. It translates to CASSEERGASPLHF.

As DNA, the CDR3 is TGCGCCAGCAGCCAAGGATCGGGGGAGTATGATGAAGGGTACACCTTC. Amino acids: CASSQGSGEYDEGYTF. The chain carries TRBV4-3 and TRBJ1-2; perhaps TRBD1 as D (5 bases). Germline loops: CDR1 LGHNA, CDR2 YSLEER. CDR3 length: 16 amino acids. V lost 1 base to trimming and J lost 11 bases, with 23 bases between them.

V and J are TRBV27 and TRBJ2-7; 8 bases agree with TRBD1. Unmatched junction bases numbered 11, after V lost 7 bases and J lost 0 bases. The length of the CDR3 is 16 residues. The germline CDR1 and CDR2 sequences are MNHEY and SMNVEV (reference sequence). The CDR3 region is CASTPSGQGPSYEQYF. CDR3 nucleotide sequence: TGTGCCAGCACTCCCTCCGGACAGGGTCCCTCCTACGAGCAGTACTTC.

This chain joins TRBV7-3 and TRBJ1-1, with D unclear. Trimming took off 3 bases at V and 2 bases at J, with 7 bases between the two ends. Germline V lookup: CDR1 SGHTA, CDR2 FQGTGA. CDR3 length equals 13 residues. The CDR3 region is CASSLGRNTEAFF. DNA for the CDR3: TGTGCCAGCAGCTTGGGCCGCAACACTGAAGCTTTCTTT.

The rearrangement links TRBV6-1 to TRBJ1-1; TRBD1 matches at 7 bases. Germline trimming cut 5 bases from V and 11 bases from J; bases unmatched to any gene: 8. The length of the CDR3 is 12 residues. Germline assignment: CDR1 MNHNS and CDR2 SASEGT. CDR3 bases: TGTGCCAGCAGTTCCTTCGGGACAGAGGCTTTCTTT. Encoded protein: CASSSFGTEAFF.

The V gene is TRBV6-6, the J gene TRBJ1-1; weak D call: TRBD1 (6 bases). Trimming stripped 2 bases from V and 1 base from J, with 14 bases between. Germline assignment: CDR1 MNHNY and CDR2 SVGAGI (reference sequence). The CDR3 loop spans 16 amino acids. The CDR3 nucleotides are TGTGCCAGCAGTTACACAGCAGGGGTGGGGAACACTGAAGCTTTCTTT. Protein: CASSYTAGVGNTEAFF.

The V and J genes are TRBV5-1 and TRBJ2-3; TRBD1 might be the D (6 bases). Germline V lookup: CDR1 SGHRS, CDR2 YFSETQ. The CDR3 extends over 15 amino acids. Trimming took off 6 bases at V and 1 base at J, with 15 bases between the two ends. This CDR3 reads CASTERQAGTDTQYF. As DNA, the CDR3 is TGCGCCAGCACCGAACGACAGGCTGGCACAGATACGCAGTATTTT.

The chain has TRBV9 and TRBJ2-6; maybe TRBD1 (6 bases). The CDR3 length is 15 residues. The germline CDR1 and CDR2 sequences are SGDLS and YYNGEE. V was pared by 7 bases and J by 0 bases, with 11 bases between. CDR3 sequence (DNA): TGTGCCAGCGGGACACCTGACTCTGGGGCCAACGTCCTGACTTTC. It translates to CASGTPDSGANVLTF. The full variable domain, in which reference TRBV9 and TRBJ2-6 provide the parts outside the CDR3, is DSGVTQTPKHLITATGQRVTLRCSPRSGDLSVYWYQQSLDQGLQFLIQYYNGEERAKGNILERFSAQQFPDLHSELNLSSLELGDSALYFCASGTPDSGANVLTFGAGSRLTVL.

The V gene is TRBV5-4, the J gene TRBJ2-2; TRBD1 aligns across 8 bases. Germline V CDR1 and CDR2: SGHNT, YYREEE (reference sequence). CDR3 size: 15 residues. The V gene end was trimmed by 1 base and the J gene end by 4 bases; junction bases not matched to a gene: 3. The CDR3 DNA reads TGTGCCAGCAGCTTGACGACAGGGGTCACCGGGGAGCTGTTTTTT. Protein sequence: CASSLTTGVTGELFF. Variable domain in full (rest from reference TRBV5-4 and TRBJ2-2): ETGVTQSPTHLIKTRGQQVTLRCSSQSGHNTVSWYQQALGQGPQFIFQYYREEENGRGNFPPRFSGLQFPNYSSELNVNALELDDSALYLCASSLTTGVTGELFFGEGSRLTVL.

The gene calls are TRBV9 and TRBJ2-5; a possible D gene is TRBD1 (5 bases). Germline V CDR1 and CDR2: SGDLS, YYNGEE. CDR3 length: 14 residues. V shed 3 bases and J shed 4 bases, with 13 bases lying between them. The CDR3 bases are TGTGCCAGCAGCGGTACAGGTTTTCTAGAGACCCAGTACTTC. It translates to CASSGTGFLETQYF. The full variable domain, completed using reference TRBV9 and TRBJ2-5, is DSGVTQTPKHLITATGQRVTLRCSPRSGDLSVYWYQQSLDQGLQFLIQYYNGEERAKGNILERFSAQQFPDLHSELNLSSLELGDSALYFCASSGTGFLETQYFGPGTRLLVL.

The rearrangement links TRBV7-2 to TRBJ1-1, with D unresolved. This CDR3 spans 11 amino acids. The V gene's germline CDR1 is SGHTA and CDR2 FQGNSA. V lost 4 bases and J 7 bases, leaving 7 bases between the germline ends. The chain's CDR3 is CASSYGNEAFF. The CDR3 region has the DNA TGTGCCAGCAGCTACGGGAATGAAGCTTTCTTT.

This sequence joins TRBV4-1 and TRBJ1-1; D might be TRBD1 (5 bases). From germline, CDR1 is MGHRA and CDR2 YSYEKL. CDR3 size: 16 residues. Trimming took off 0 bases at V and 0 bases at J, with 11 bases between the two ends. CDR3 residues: CASSQETGDLNTEAFF. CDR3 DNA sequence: TGCGCCAGCAGCCAAGAAACGGGGGACCTGAACACTGAAGCTTTCTTT.

The CDR3 loop is CASRLTGNTGELFF. In DNA form, the CDR3 reads TGTGCCAGCAGGTTGACAGGGAACACCGGGGAGCTGTTTTTT. V is TRBV6-1 and J is TRBJ2-2, with D tentatively TRBD1 (6 bases). CDR1 is MNHNS, CDR2 SASEGT, per germline. The CDR3 totals 14 residues. Trimming removed 6 bases at V and 1 base at J, with 9 bases between.

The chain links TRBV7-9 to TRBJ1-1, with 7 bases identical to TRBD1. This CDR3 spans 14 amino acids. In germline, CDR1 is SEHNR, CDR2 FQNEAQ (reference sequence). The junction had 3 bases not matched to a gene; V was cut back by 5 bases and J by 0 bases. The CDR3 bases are TGTGCCAGCAGCCCAGGGGGGATGAACACTGAAGCTTTCTTT. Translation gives CASSPGGMNTEAFF.

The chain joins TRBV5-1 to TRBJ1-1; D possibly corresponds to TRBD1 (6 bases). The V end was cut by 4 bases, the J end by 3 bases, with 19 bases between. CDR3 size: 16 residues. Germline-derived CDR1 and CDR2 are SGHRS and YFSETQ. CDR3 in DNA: TGCGCCAGCAGCAACGGGGACACGGATGTTGACACTGAAGCTTTCTTT. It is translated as CASSNGDTDVDTEAFF.